Each of the 10 T cell receptor beta chains below was sequenced from the same sample in a study of response to subunit inactivated influenza vaccine (dated by TCRdb to 2016 to 2019). Libraries were made using RT-PCR. Sequencing instrument: Illumina HiSeq 2500. TCRdb redid the processing of the public reads, applying fastp at Q25 and MiXCR, and retained in-frame beta chains. Each entry is one CDR3 protein sequence, shown with its most common DNA and genes. Recorded for this sample are some 850,000 distinct CDR3 sequences; under 20% of them occurred a single time. About a tenth of the sample is in the top ten clones. Sequencing was performed on PBMCs from blood, taken around 5 days after vaccination. These receptors were collected from a man over 45 who received an inactivated influenza vaccine. Donor details come from another sample of the same person, matched by shared clones.

The CDR3 DNA is TGTGCCAGCAGTGACAGGGACGAAGCCTACGAGCAGTACTTC. Its translation: CASSDRDEAYEQYF. The genes are TRBV28 and TRBJ2-7; 7 nucleotides line up with TRBD1. The germline CDR1 and CDR2 sequences are MDHEN and SYDVKM. J gave up 2 bases and V 5 bases, and 6 bases lay outside the gene matches. The CDR3 sequence is 14 residues long.

Written as DNA, the CDR3 is TGTGCCAGTAGGGCGGGGGTGCAGGTCAATCAGCCCCAGCATTTT. This sequence encodes CASRAGVQVNQPQHF. This rearrangement joins TRBV19 to TRBJ1-5, with D possibly matching TRBD1 (5 bases). The CDR3 runs 15 residues. The V gene lost 6 bases and the J gene lost 3 bases, with 15 bases spanning the gap. In germline, CDR1 is LNHDA, CDR2 SQIVND (reference sequence).

A few counts support this clonotype. The V call is TRBV13, the J call TRBJ2-5; the D gene is possibly TRBD1 (5 bases). The CDR3 covers 14 residues. Germline CDR1 reads PRHDT; CDR2 reads FYEKMQ (reference sequence). Trimming pared 2 bases from V and 3 bases from J, leaving 10 bases between. The CDR3 loop reads CASSLRSREETQYF. The CDR3 DNA follows: TGTGCCAGCAGCTTACGTTCCAGGGAAGAGACCCAGTACTTC.

This clonotype showed up just a few times. The chain employs TRBV5-4 and TRBJ2-5, with a tentative D call TRBD2 (5 bases). Germline CDR1 and CDR2: SGHNT and YYREEE (reference sequence). The CDR3 spans 15 residues. The ends were cut back, 0 bases at V and 1 base at J, with 10 bases in the middle. For the CDR3, the DNA is TGTGCCAGCAGCTTGGGATCTAGCCGCCAAGAGACCCAGTACTTC. Protein sequence: CASSLGSSRQETQYF. Based on the CDR3 plus reference TRBV5-4 and TRBJ2-5, the full variable domain is ETGVTQSPTHLIKTRGQQVTLRCSSQSGHNTVSWYQQALGQGPQFIFQYYREEENGRGNFPPRFSGLQFPNYSSELNVNALELDDSALYLCASSLGSSRQETQYFGPGTRLLVL.

The rearrangement links TRBV7-9 to TRBJ2-6; D gene uncertain. Germline lookup yields CDR1 SEHNR and CDR2 FQNEAQ (reference sequence). V dropped 5 bases and J dropped 4 bases, with 12 bases sitting between them. The CDR3 covers 15 residues. The CDR3 DNA follows: TGTGCCAGCAGCCAAGACTTATCCGGGGCCAACGTCCTGACTTTC. Translation: CASSQDLSGANVLTF. Together with reference TRBV7-9 and TRBJ2-6, the CDR3 gives the full variable domain: DTGVSQNPRHKITKRGQNVTFRCDPISEHNRLYWYRQTLGQGPEFLTYFQNEAQLEKSRLLSDRFSAERPKGSFSTLEIQRTEQGDSAMYLCASSQDLSGANVLTFGAGSRLTVL.

This rearrangement joins TRBV7-9 to TRBJ2-7; the match to TRBD1 covers 10 bases. The trim removed 4 bases at V and 5 bases at J, leaving 5 bases unmatched. Germline V CDR1 and CDR2: SEHNR, FQNEAQ (reference sequence). The CDR3 length is 14 residues. Here the CDR3 DNA reads TGTGCCAGCAGCTCGGGACAGGGGATGGACGAGCAGTACTTC. This codes for CASSSGQGMDEQYF.

A few counts support this clonotype. The V gene is TRBV20-1, the J gene TRBJ2-1, with 11 bases aligning to TRBD2. The CDR3 spans 16 residues. V trimming: 0 bases; J trimming: 8 bases; junction bases outside the gene matches: 9. The germline CDR1 and CDR2 sequences are DFQATT and SNEGSKA (reference sequence). CDR3 residues: CSARDLRSGGAHEQFF. CDR3 sequence (DNA): TGCAGTGCTAGAGATCTTCGTAGCGGGGGGGCACATGAGCAGTTCTTC.

This chain connects TRBV11-2 to TRBJ2-7; perhaps TRBD1 as D (6 bases). The CDR3 has 13 residues. Germline loops: CDR1 SGHAT, CDR2 FQNNGV. V was shortened by 4 bases and J by 4 bases, with 11 bases between the two germline ends. The CDR3 here is CASSSDRFYEQYF. CDR3 DNA sequence: TGTGCCAGCAGCTCCGACAGGTTTTACGAGCAGTACTTC.

The chain joins TRBV28 to TRBJ2-5, with TRBD1 matching 11 bases. The V gene end was trimmed by 2 bases and the J gene end by 4 bases; junction bases not matched to a gene: 6. There are 16 residues in the CDR3. Germline-derived CDR1 and CDR2 are MDHEN and SYDVKM. CDR3 sequence reads: CASSLTGQGAGETQYF. The CDR3, as DNA: TGTGCCAGCAGTTTAACCGGACAGGGGGCGGGAGAGACCCAGTACTTC. The variable domain in full, completed from reference TRBV28 and TRBJ2-5, reads DVKVTQSSRYLVKRTGEKVFLECVQDMDHENMFWYRQDPGLGLRLIYFSYDVKMKEKGDIPEGYSVSREKKERFSLILESASTNQTSMYLCASSLTGQGAGETQYFGPGTRLLVL.

The chain has TRBV7-8 and TRBJ2-5; tentative D call: TRBD1 (5 bases). The V end lost 5 bases, the J end lost 2 bases, and 15 bases lay between the germline ends. This CDR3 is built from 15 residues. Germline V gene sequence: CDR1 SGHVS, CDR2 FQNEAQ. The CDR3 coding sequence is TGTGCCAGCAGCGGCTCTTTCAGACAGCAAGAGACCCAGTACTTC. Amino acids: CASSGSFRQQETQYF.